This T cell receptor (beta chain) was obtained from a study of blood T cells in healthy people across ages. Trimming left V 1 base short and J 0 bases short, with 12 bases between. The CDR3 spans 16 residues. Germline V gene sequence: CDR1 MGHRA, CDR2 YSYEKL. A second about 7 to 11 cycle PCR used barcoded and J-beta primers. MiXCR was run by TCRdb on the 5' RACE reads, yielding one entry per CDR3 protein. The table shows around 820,000 distinct CDR3 sequences, with around 25% occurring only once. This clonotype was counted ten times or more. The sample was also linked to a second study, of T cells of mothers and their children.

This chain links TRBV4-1 with TRBJ1-1; D unresolved. The sample taken for sequencing was blood. The TCR was taken from a boy aged 10-17 years in good health. The CDR3 is CASSQGKPAMNTEAFF. The CDR3 nucleotides read TGCGCCAGCAGCCAAGGGAAACCCGCGATGAACACTGAAGCTTTCTTT.